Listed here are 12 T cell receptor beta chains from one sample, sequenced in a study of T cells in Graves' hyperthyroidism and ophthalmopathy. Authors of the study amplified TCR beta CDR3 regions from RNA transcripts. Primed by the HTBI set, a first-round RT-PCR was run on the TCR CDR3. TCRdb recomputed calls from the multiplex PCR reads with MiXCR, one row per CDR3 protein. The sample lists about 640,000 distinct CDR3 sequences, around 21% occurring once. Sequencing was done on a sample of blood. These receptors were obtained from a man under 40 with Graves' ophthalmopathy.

The CDR3 protein is CASLAGVSPWGSYEQYF. The CDR3 DNA is TGCGCCAGTTTAGCGGGAGTAAGTCCGTGGGGTTCCTACGAGCAGTACTTC. The chain links TRBV10-1 to TRBJ2-7; TRBD2 agrees at 9 bases. The CDR3 runs to 17 residues. Per germline, CDR1 WNHNN and CDR2 SYGVQD (reference sequence). Losses at the gene ends were 9 bases for V and 1 base for J; bases not matched to a gene: 16.

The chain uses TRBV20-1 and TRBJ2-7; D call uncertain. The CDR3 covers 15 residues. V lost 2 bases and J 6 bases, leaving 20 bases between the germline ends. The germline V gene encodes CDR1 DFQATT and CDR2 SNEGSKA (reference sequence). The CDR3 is CSARPGDRASGEQYF. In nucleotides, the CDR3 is TGCAGTGCTAGACCTGGAGACCGAGCCTCAGGCGAGCAGTACTTC.

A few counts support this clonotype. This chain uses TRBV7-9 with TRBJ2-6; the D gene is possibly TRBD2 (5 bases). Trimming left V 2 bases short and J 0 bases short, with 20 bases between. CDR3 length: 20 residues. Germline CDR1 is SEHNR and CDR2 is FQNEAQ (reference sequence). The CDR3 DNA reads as TGTGCCAGCAGCTTACGGCCCCTCGGAGAGGGAAGCTCTGGGGCCAACGTCCTGACTTTC. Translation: CASSLRPLGEGSSGANVLTF.

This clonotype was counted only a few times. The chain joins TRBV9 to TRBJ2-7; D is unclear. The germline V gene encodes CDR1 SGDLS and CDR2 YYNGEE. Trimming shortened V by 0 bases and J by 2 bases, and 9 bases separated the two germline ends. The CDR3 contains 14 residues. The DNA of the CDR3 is TGTGCCAGCAGCGTAGGTGGGCCAACCTACGAGCAGTACTTC. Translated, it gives CASSVGGPTYEQYF.

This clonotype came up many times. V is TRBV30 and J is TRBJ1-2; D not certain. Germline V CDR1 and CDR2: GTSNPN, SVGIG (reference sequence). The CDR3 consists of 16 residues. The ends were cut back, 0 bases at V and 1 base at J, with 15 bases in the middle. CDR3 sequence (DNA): TGTGCCTGGAGTGTTGGACCCATGGCCCGTAACTATGGCTACACCTTC. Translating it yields CAWSVGPMARNYGYTF.

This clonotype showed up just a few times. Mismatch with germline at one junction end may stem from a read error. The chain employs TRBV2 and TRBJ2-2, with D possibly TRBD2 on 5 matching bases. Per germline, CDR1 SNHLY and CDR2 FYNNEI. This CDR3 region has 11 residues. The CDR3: CASSYDRELFF. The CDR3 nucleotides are TGTGCCAGCAGTTACGACCGGGAACTGTTTTTT.

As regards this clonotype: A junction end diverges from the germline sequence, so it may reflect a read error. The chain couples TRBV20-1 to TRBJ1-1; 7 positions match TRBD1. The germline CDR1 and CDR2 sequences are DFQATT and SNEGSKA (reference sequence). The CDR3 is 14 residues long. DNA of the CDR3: TGCAGTGCTGACCGGACAGGAACTTCCCCATTGGTACTCTTT. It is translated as CSADRTGTSPLVLF.

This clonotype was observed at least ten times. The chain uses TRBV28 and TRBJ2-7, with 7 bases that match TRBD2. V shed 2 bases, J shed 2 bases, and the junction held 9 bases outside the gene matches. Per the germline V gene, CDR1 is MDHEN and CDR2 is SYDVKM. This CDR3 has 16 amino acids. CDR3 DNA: TGTGCCAGCAGTTTAAACTCGGCGGGAGCTCCCTACGAGCAGTACTTC. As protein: CASSLNSAGAPYEQYF.

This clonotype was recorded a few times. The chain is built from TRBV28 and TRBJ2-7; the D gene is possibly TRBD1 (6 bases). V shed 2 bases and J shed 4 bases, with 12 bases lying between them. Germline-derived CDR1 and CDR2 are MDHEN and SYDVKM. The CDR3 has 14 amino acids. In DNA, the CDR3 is TGTGCCAGCAGTTTAATAGGACAGATATACGAGCAGTACTTC. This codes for CASSLIGQIYEQYF.

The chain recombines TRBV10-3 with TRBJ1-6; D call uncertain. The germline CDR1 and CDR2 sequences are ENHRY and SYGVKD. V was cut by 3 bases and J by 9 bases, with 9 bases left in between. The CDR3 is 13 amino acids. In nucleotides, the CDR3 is TGTGCCATCAGTGATATAGGGTCTTCACCCCTCCACTTT. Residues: CAISDIGSSPLHF.

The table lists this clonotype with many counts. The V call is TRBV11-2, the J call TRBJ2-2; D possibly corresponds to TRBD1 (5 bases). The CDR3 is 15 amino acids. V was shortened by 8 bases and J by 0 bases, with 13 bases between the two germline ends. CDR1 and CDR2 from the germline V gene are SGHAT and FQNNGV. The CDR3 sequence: CASYRRGTNTGELFF. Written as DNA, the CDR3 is TGTGCCAGCTACCGTAGGGGCACGAACACCGGGGAGCTGTTTTTT.

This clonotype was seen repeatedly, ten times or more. CDR3 region: CASSLSTGGLDTQYF. CDR3 DNA sequence: TGTGCCAGCAGTTTATCAACGGGAGGGTTAGATACGCAGTATTTT. The rearrangement joins TRBV27 to TRBJ2-3, with 8 bases matching TRBD2. Germline loops: CDR1 MNHEY, CDR2 SMNVEV (reference sequence). Losses at the gene ends were 0 bases for V and 5 bases for J; bases not matched to a gene: 4. The CDR3 extends over 15 amino acids.